Presented here are 12 T cell receptor beta chains from one specimen sequenced in a study of blood T cell repertoires in COVID-19. Data came from immunoSEQ multiplex PCR; TCRdb stores just in-frame clones and leaves some out. The profile shows more than 200,000 clones, more than 65% of them singletons. The sequenced sample was peripheral blood. The receptors stem from a woman aged 80 or over with acute or convalescent COVID-19.

The chain recombines TRBV6-5 with TRBJ1-1, with D maybe TRBD1 (6 bases). Germline CDR1 and CDR2: MNHEY and SVGAGI. The CDR3 is made up of 14 amino acids. The V gene lost 5 bases and the J gene lost 4 bases, with 14 bases spanning the gap. The CDR3 loop reads CASSQLTGSTEAFF. The CDR3 coding sequence is TGTGCCAGCAGTCAACTAACAGGGTCCACTGAAGCTTTCTTT.

This chain joins TRBV5-4 and TRBJ1-1; tentatively, D is TRBD1 (6 bases). This CDR3 comprises 13 residues. Germline V lookup: CDR1 SGHNT, CDR2 YYREEE (reference sequence). Trimming removed 6 bases at V and 0 bases at J, with 9 bases between. CDR3 in DNA: TGTGCCAGCACCCGGACAGTGAACACTGAAGCTTTCTTT. It is translated as CASTRTVNTEAFF. The full variable domain, rest sourced from reference TRBV5-4 and TRBJ1-1, is ETGVTQSPTHLIKTRGQQVTLRCSSQSGHNTVSWYQQALGQGPQFIFQYYREEENGRGNFPPRFSGLQFPNYSSELNVNALELDDSALYLCASTRTVNTEAFFGQGTRLTVV.

The rearrangement links TRBV5-1 to TRBJ2-7; 7 bases map to TRBD1. The V gene's germline CDR1 is SGHRS and CDR2 YFSETQ. This CDR3 is built from 16 residues. V shed 0 bases, J shed 5 bases, and the junction held 11 bases outside the gene matches. CDR3 sequence (DNA): TGCGCCAGCAGCTTGGCCCCCGGATCAGGGGGAGACGAGCAGTACTTC. It codes for CASSLAPGSGGDEQYF.

The chain has TRBV2 and TRBJ2-7, with TRBD2 identical over 7 bases. Trimming cost V 6 bases and J 6 bases; bases outside gene matches: 5. Germline V gives CDR1 SNHLY, CDR2 FYNNEI. This CDR3 region has 12 residues. The CDR3 sequence: CASRQSGVEQYF. The CDR3 DNA follows: TGTGCCAGCAGGCAGAGCGGGGTCGAGCAGTACTTC.

The chain employs TRBV6-2 or TRBV6-3 and TRBJ1-1; no clear D. Germline V gene lookup returns CDR1 MNHEY and CDR2 SVGEGT. The CDR3 runs 16 residues. The germline V and J ends were trimmed by 2 bases and 0 bases, with 13 bases remaining between them. The CDR3 loop is CASSYPPSGVNTEAFF. Here the CDR3 DNA reads TGTGCCAGCAGTTACCCCCCTTCGGGTGTGAACACTGAAGCTTTCTTT.

The chain links TRBV29-1 to TRBJ2-7, with D perhaps TRBD1 (6 bases). This CDR3 region has 12 residues. The V gene's germline CDR1 is SQVTM and CDR2 ANQGSEA. The V end was cut by 5 bases, the J end by 2 bases, with 10 bases between. The CDR3 loop reads CSVTGDTYEQYF. In DNA form, the CDR3 reads TGCAGCGTTACCGGGGACACCTACGAGCAGTACTTC.

The chain combines TRBV19 with TRBJ2-3, with 7 nucleotides matching TRBD2. CDR1 LNHDA and CDR2 SQIVND come from the germline V gene (reference sequence). The J segment lost 2 bases and the V segment lost 9 bases, leaving 11 bases of the junction unmatched. The CDR3 sequence is 15 residues long. CDR3 sequence (DNA): TGTGCCAGCACCGGGGGGAGAGATAACACAGATACGCAGTATTTT. It is translated as CASTGGRDNTDTQYF.

This rearrangement joins TRBV6-6 to TRBJ1-1, with 7 bases fitting TRBD1. The germline CDR1 and CDR2 sequences are MNHNY and SVGAGI (reference sequence). The CDR3 sequence is 15 residues long. The V gene end was trimmed by 2 bases and the J gene end by 0 bases; junction bases not matched to a gene: 3. For the CDR3, the DNA is TGTGCCAGCAGTTACCCCGGGACAGTGAACACTGAAGCTTTCTTT. It is translated as CASSYPGTVNTEAFF.

The chain carries TRBV7-6 and TRBJ1-2; the match to TRBD1 covers 7 bases. V lost 3 bases and J lost 8; bases outside the gene matches: 18. Germline V gene sequence: CDR1 SGHVS, CDR2 FNYEAQ. The CDR3 spans 17 residues. The CDR3 loop is CASSFTALIGHRGGYTF. In nucleotides, the CDR3 is TGTGCCAGCAGCTTTACCGCACTGATTGGGCACAGGGGAGGCTACACCTTC.

This clone has more than one count but fewer than ten. This chain connects TRBV5-1 to TRBJ2-7, with 9 bases lining up with TRBD1. The CDR3 spans 15 residues. Germline-derived CDR1 and CDR2 are SGHRS and YFSETQ. Losses at the gene ends were 0 bases for V and 1 base for J; bases not matched to a gene: 2. The CDR3 DNA follows: TGCGCCAGCAGCTTGGGACAGGGGGGGTCCTACGAGCAGTACTTC. Translating it yields CASSLGQGGSYEQYF.

The chain joins TRBV14 to TRBJ1-2; D remains unclear. CDR3 length: 16 residues. Germline V CDR1 and CDR2: SGHDN, FVKESK. Trimming took 4 bases from V and 5 from J, leaving 20 bases between them. The CDR3 nucleotides read TGTGCCAGCAGCCCCCCCGGCCCGGCGAACTATTATGGCTACACCTTC. Amino acid sequence: CASSPPGPANYYGYTF.

V usage is TRBV6-5 and J usage is TRBJ2-5; 14 bases line up with TRBD2. The CDR3 is 15 amino acids. CDR1 and CDR2 from the germline V gene are MNHEY and SVGAGI. V lost 6 bases and J lost 4; bases outside the gene matches: 4. CDR3 sequence: CASSFGLAGGETQYF. In nucleotides, the CDR3 is TGTGCCAGCAGCTTCGGACTAGCGGGAGGAGAGACCCAGTACTTC.